This T cell receptor (beta chain) emerged from a study of regulatory T cells in long-lasting Graves disease. The overall study: For a period under 3 months, newly diagnosed Graves' patients had taken antithyroid drugs.

Time point in this sample: newly diagnosed GD, antithyroid drugs for less than 3 months. From PBMCs, RNA was extracted and then used to make the TCR library. This clonotype was counted at least ten times. This CDR3 contains 14 residues. V lost 4 bases and J lost 0; bases outside the gene matches: 3. Germline lookup yields CDR1 SGDLS and CDR2 YYNGEE. CDR3-region Arm-PCR and iRepertoire HTBI primers produced the TCR beta libraries. One entry per CDR3 protein results from TCRdb running MiXCR on the multiplex PCR reads. The data contain a few hundred thousand distinct CDR3 sequences, around 20% of them singletons.

The TCR comes from a female donor with Graves disease. V and J are TRBV9 and TRBJ1-1; TRBD1 agrees at 7 bases. The material sequenced was peripheral blood mononuclear cells (PBMCs), taken at new diagnosis, from a patient treated with antithyroid drugs. The CDR3 bases are TGTGCCAGCAGCATCGACAGGGTGAACACTGAAGCTTTCTTT. It codes for CASSIDRVNTEAFF.